The clone carrying this T cell receptor beta chain was detected ten times or more. The sequence runs out 3 residues before the end of the CDR3; the remainder is reconstructed from the germline J gene. The source of the sample is a study of T cell clonality in common variable immunodeficiency. Clones were sequenced by immunoSEQ multiplex PCR, and TCRdb holds only the in-frame ones, with some missing. The sample has about 52,000 clones, none seen only once. CDR1 is DFQATT and CDR2 is SNEGSKA in the germline V gene (reference sequence). The CDR3 extends over 15 amino acids. Unmatched junction bases numbered 4, after V lost 4 bases and J lost 3 bases.

The sequenced sample consisted of peripheral blood mononuclear cells. The gene calls are TRBV20-1 and TRBJ2-1; TRBD1 agrees at 12 bases. The receptor was derived from a person between 18 and 69 years old in good health. CDR3 bases read: TGCAGTGCTAAGGGACAGGGGGCAATCTACAATGAG. This gives the protein CSAKGQGAIYNE. In full, the CDR3 is CSAKGQGAIYNEQFF.